These 15 T cell receptor beta chains came from one sample sequenced in a study of human T cells and chemical hapten exposure. Sample time point: patch test 3, about 24 weeks after DPC sensitization. Treatment given: therapeutic diphenylcyclopropenone sensitization with weekly scalp DPC. The starting material, unfractionated whole blood, was used for total RNA extraction. TCRdb independently ran MiXCR on the RACE reads; one entry per CDR3 protein. The table has more than 35,000 distinct CDR3 sequences, more than 9.5% seen once. The specimen was whole blood, collected in connection with sensitization to the hapten diphenylcyclopropenone (DPC). These receptors were collected from a woman in her 40s with alopecia areata. Some clones in this sample may be carry-over from other donors' samples.

This clonotype occurred many times. The CDR3 DNA is TGTGCCAGCAGCTTGGCGGGACAGGGGAGAGAGCAGTACTTC. Its translation: CASSLAGQGREQYF. The rearrangement joins TRBV5-4 to TRBJ2-7; 10 nucleotides line up with TRBD1. With V trimmed by 0 bases and J by 7 bases, 4 bases remained unmatched. CDR1 is SGHNT and CDR2 is YYREEE in the germline V gene (reference sequence). This CDR3 comprises 14 residues.

This clonotype was recorded many times. The V gene is TRBV10-3, the J gene TRBJ1-2; no reliable D call. The CDR3 has 11 amino acids. The germline CDR1 and CDR2 sequences are ENHRY and SYGVKD. V gave up 10 bases and J gave up 3 bases, with 9 bases separating them. The CDR3 DNA sequence: TGTGCCACTCAACACCACTATGGCTACACCTTC. It translates to CATQHHYGYTF.

This clonotype was seen more than once but under ten times. The chain recombines TRBV28 with TRBJ2-7; D gene ambiguous. The ends were cut back, 4 bases at V and 6 bases at J, with 13 bases in the middle. Germline V CDR1 and CDR2: MDHEN, SYDVKM. The CDR3 is 13 amino acids. CDR3 sequence: CASSWATPGEQYF. The CDR3 DNA is TGTGCCAGCAGTTGGGCGACCCCCGGCGAGCAGTACTTC.

This clonotype was seen at least ten times. The gene calls are TRBV28 and TRBJ2-1, with 12 bases lining up with TRBD2. The CDR3 extends over 16 amino acids. The ends lost 6 bases at V and 4 bases at J; junction bases unmatched: 7. Germline CDR1 and CDR2: MDHEN and SYDVKM. Written as DNA, the CDR3 is TGTGCCAGCAGCAGCCGACTAGCGGGAGATTACAATGAGCAGTTCTTC. Encoded protein: CASSSRLAGDYNEQFF.

In its sample, this clonotype was seen many times. The V and J genes are TRBV28 and TRBJ1-5; D not resolved. The CDR3 spans 15 residues. V lost 3 bases and J lost 1, with 10 bases in between. The germline V gene encodes CDR1 MDHEN and CDR2 SYDVKM. In DNA form, the CDR3 reads TGTGCCAGCAGTTTTGGGAGAGGGAGCAATCAGCCCCAGCATTTT. Amino acids: CASSFGRGSNQPQHF.

This clonotype was seen only a few times. The chain carries TRBV9 and TRBJ1-3, with no clear D. This CDR3 is 19 amino acids long. Trimming removed 3 bases from V and 2 bases from J, with 24 bases in between. Germline CDR1 is SGDLS and CDR2 is YYNGEE. CDR3 DNA sequence: TGTGCCAGCAGCGATGCCCTCCAGGAGGAGCAAGCCCCTGGAAACACCATATATTTT. As protein: CASSDALQEEQAPGNTIYF.

Many counts were recorded for this clonotype. This chain connects TRBV28 to TRBJ1-5; maybe TRBD1 (5 bases). Germline V gives CDR1 MDHEN, CDR2 SYDVKM. The CDR3 totals 15 residues. Trimming left V 3 bases short and J 4 bases short, with 13 bases between. DNA for the CDR3: TGTGCCAGCAGTTTCGGGGGGGTTGGGAATCAGCCCCAGCATTTT. Translation gives CASSFGGVGNQPQHF. The full variable domain, completed using reference TRBV28 and TRBJ1-5, is DVKVTQSSRYLVKRTGEKVFLECVQDMDHENMFWYRQDPGLGLRLIYFSYDVKMKEKGDIPEGYSVSREKKERFSLILESASTNQTSMYLCASSFGGVGNQPQHFGDGTRLSIL.

The chain recombines TRBV9 with TRBJ2-7; D call uncertain. Trimming stripped 3 bases from V and 0 bases from J, with 10 bases between. The CDR3 spans 14 residues. CDR1 is SGDLS and CDR2 is YYNGEE in the germline V gene. CDR3 amino acids: CASSESPNSYEQYF. DNA of the CDR3: TGTGCCAGCAGCGAAAGCCCCAACTCCTACGAGCAGTACTTC.

The chain is built from TRBV19 and TRBJ2-1, with D possibly TRBD2 on 5 matching bases. Germline V lookup: CDR1 LNHDA, CDR2 SQIVND (reference sequence). Trimming left V 3 bases short and J 15 bases short, with 24 bases between. The CDR3 contains 15 residues. Here the CDR3 DNA reads TGTGCCAGTAGTATCGGTGCTAGCAGAAGACCCTTGATGTTCTTC. Amino acid sequence: CASSIGASRRPLMFF.

This clonotype was seen repeatedly, ten times or more. This sequence joins TRBV7-6 and TRBJ2-3; 8 bases match TRBD1. Trimming removed 5 bases from V and 2 bases from J; junction bases left unmatched: 6. This CDR3 has 15 amino acids. Germline V lookup: CDR1 SGHVS, CDR2 FNYEAQ. This CDR3 is CASSTPGQVTDTQYF. The CDR3 nucleotides read TGTGCCAGCAGCACCCCGGGACAGGTCACAGATACGCAGTATTTT.

This clonotype turned up a few times. V and J are TRBV29-1 and TRBJ1-1; 9 bases are a match to TRBD1. CDR3 length: 13 residues. Germline V lookup: CDR1 SQVTM, CDR2 ANQGSEA. Trimming cost V 7 bases and J 1 base; bases outside gene matches: 4. This CDR3 reads CSGWTGENTEAFF. In DNA form, the CDR3 reads TGCAGCGGGTGGACAGGGGAGAACACTGAAGCTTTCTTT.

V is TRBV28 and J is TRBJ2-7; 7 bases line up with TRBD1. Germline CDR1 is MDHEN and CDR2 is SYDVKM. The CDR3 totals 12 residues. Losses at the gene ends were 5 bases for V and 12 bases for J; bases not matched to a gene: 10. The CDR3 sequence: CASSLRQGQMYF. CDR3 nucleotides: TGTGCCAGCAGTCTTCGACAGGGTCAGATGTACTTC.

This clonotype was detected only once. The chain links TRBV28 to TRBJ1-5; no firm D call. Germline CDR1 reads MDHEN; CDR2 reads SYDVKM. CDR3 length: 14 residues. Trimming left V 6 bases short and J 9 bases short, with 18 bases between. Here the CDR3 reads CASSLEAGLGPQHF. The CDR3 DNA follows: TGTGCCAGCAGCTTAGAGGCGGGTCTGGGGCCCCAGCATTTT.

This clonotype was observed a few times. The gene calls are TRBV7-9 and TRBJ1-2; D is perhaps TRBD1 (6 bases). From germline, CDR1 is SEHNR and CDR2 FQNEAQ (reference sequence). Trimming removed 7 bases from V and 0 bases from J, with 15 bases in between. The CDR3 sequence is 15 residues long. The CDR3 protein is CASIRWTDSNYGYTF. The CDR3 nucleotides are TGTGCCAGCATCCGATGGACAGATTCTAACTATGGCTACACCTTC.

This clonotype was seen many times. This chain links TRBV10-3 with TRBJ1-1, with D perhaps TRBD1 (6 bases). The CDR3 spans 15 residues. Per the germline V gene, CDR1 is ENHRY and CDR2 is SYGVKD. V was cut by 10 bases and J by 6 bases, with 24 bases left in between. The CDR3: CATNPGGHRSPEAFF. CDR3 nucleotide sequence: TGTGCCACCAATCCGGGGGGACACCGGTCACCTGAAGCTTTCTTT.